This TCR beta chain is from a study of blood T cells in healthy people across ages. Of note for this clonotype: The antigen remains unidentified.

Study-wide results and caveats: Underestimates were what the diversity estimates from one million T cells were considered to be. The donors' CMV status was not determined, possibly confounding changes in expanded clonotypes.

The CDR3 spans 16 residues. Germline values: CDR1 LGHDT, CDR2 YNNKEL (reference sequence). V dropped 1 base and J dropped 8 bases, with 20 bases sitting between them. Alongside a J-beta primer mix, a sample-barcoded 5' primer served in a second PCR lasting roughly 7 to 11 cycles. Tags on each cDNA molecule came from a template-switch adaptor with 12 random nucleotides. Using its own MiXCR run on the 5' RACE reads, TCRdb lists one record per CDR3 protein. The table includes about 1.4 million distinct CDR3 sequences, 55% to 75% detected once. The chain uses TRBV3-1 and TRBJ1-2; D call uncertain. Sequenced input: blood. This TCR derives from a man aged 18 to 35 in good health. The CDR3 reads CASSQVWEPARRGYTF. In DNA, the CDR3 is TGTGCCAGCAGCCAAGTATGGGAGCCCGCGCGACGGGGCTACACCTTC.